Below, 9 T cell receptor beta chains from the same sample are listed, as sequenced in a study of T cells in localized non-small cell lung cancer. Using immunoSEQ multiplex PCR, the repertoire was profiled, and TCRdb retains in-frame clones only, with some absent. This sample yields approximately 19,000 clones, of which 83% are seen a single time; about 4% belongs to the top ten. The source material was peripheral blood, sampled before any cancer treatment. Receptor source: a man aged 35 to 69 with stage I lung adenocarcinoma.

Here the CDR3 reads CASRGTGQNQPQHF. The CDR3, as DNA: TGTGCCAGCAGGGGGACAGGTCAAAATCAGCCCCAGCATTTT. The gene calls are TRBV2 and TRBJ1-5; 8 bases agree with TRBD1. Germline V lookup: CDR1 SNHLY, CDR2 FYNNEI. The CDR3 runs to 14 residues. V lost 6 bases and J lost 4; bases outside the gene matches: 5.

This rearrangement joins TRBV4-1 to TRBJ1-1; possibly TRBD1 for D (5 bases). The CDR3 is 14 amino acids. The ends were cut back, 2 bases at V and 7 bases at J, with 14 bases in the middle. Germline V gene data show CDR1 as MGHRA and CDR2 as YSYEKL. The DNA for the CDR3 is TGCGCCAGCAGCCAAAGCGAGGGGCAGGGTGAAGCTTTCTTT. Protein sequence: CASSQSEGQGEAFF.

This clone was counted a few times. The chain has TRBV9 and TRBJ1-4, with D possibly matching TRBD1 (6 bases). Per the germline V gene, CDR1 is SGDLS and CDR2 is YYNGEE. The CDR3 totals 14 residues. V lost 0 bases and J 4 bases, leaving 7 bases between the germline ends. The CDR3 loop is CASSVGTVNEKLFF. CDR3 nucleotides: TGTGCCAGCAGCGTAGGGACAGTTAATGAAAAACTGTTTTTT.

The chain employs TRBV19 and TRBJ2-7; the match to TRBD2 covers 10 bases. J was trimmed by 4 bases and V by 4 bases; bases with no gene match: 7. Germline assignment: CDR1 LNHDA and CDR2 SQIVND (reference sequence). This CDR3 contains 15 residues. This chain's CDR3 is CASSTAWTSGYEQYF. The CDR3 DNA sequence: TGTGCCAGTAGTACTGCTTGGACTAGCGGTTACGAGCAGTACTTC.

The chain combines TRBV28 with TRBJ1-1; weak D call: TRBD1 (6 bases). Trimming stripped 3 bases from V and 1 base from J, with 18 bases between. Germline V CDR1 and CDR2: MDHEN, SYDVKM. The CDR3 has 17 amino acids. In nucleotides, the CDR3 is TGTGCCAGCAGTTTTGGTCGTCTTGGGACAAGGAACACTGAAGCTTTCTTT. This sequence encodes CASSFGRLGTRNTEAFF.

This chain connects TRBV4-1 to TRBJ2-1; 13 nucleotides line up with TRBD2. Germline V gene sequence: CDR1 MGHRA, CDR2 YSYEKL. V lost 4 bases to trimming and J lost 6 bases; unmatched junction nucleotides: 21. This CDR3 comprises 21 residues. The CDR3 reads CASSRRGGTSGRGGTFNEQFF. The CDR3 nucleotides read TGCGCCAGCAGCCGCAGAGGAGGAACTAGCGGGAGGGGGGGGACTTTCAATGAGCAGTTCTTC.

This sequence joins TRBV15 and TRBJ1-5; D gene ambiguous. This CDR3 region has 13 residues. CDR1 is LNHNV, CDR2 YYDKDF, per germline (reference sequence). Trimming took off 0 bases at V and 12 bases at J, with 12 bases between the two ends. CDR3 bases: TGTGCCACCAGCAGAGATCTCGGTGACATCCAGCATTTT. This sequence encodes CATSRDLGDIQHF.

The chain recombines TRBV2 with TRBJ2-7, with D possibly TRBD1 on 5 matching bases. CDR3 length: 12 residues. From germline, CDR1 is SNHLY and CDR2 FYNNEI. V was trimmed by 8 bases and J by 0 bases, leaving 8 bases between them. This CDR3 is CASQGSSYEQYF. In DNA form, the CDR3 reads TGTGCCAGCCAGGGAAGCTCCTACGAGCAGTACTTC.

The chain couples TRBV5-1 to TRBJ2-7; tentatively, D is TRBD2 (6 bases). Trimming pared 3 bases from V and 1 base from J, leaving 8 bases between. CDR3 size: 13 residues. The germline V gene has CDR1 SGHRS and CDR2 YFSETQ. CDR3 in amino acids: CASSSGDSYEQYF. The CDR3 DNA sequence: TGCGCCAGCAGCTCGGGGGATTCCTACGAGCAGTACTTC. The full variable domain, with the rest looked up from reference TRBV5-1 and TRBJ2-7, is KAGVTQTPRYLIKTRGQQVTLSCSPISGHRSVSWYQQTPGQGLQFLFEYFSETQRNKGNFPGRFSGRQFSNSRSEMNVSTLELGDSALYLCASSSGDSYEQYFGPGTRLTVT.